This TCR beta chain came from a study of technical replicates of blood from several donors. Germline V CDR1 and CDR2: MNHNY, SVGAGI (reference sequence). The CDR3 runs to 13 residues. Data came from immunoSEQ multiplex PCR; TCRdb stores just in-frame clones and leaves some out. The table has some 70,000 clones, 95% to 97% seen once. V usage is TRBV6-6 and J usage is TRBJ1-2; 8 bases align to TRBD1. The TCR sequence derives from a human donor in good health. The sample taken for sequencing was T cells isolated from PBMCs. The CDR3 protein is CVSSDREIYGYTF. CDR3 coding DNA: TGTGTCTCTTCGGACAGGGAAATATATGGCTACACCTTC.